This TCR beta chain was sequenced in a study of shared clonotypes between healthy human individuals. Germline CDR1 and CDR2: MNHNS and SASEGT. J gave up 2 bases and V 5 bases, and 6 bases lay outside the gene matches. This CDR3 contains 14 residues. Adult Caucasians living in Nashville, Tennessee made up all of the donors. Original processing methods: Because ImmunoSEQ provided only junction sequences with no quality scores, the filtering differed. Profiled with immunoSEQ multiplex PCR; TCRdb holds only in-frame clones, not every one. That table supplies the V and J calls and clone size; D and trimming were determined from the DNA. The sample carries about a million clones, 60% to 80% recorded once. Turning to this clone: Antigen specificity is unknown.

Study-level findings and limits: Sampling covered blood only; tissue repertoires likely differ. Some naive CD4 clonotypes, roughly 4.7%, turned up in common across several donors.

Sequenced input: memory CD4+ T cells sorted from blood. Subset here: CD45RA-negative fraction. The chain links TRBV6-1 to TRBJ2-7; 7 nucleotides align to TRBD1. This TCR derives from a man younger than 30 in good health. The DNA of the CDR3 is TGTGCCAGCAGTCCTCGACAGGGCGCCTACGAGCAGTACTTC. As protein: CASSPRQGAYEQYF.